Listed below are T cell receptor beta chains from one sample, sequenced in a study of shared clonotypes between healthy human individuals. TCRdb keeps only in-frame clones here, not all; method: immunoSEQ multiplex PCR. The data show about 2 million clones, 90% to 95% seen once. Sequencing was performed on naive CD4+ T cells sorted from blood. The receptors originated from a man in his late teens or twenties in good health. CDR3s include the opening cysteine and the closing phenylalanine or tryptophan. A D gene is named only where the DNA matches it firmly.

TRBV28	TRBJ1-1	NA	CASSLSPHSGNTEAFF
TRBV2	TRBJ2-1	TRBD2	CASSEVREGEQFF
TRBV5-1	TRBJ1-5	TRBD1	CASSARTGQPQHF
TRBV11-2	TRBJ1-1	NA	CASSYLWTENTEAFF
TRBV7-2	TRBJ2-7	NA	CASSLAQGGPYEQYF
TRBV7-2	TRBJ1-6	NA	CASSLGPGRSYNSPLHF
TRBV5-1	TRBJ1-5	TRBD1	CASSLDPGGQPQHF
TRBV29-1	TRBJ1-1	NA	CSVEDRSTNTEAFF
TRBV27	TRBJ2-1	NA	CASSQDWFTYNEQFF
TRBV7-2	TRBJ1-3	NA	CASSQGLSGNTIYF
TRBV4-2	TRBJ1-1	NA	CASSQGGTGRTEAFF
TRBV19	TRBJ1-6	TRBD1	CASSTTGAGGSYNSPLHF
TRBV6-7	TRBJ2-3	TRBD2	CASSYPNNLSGGDTDTQYF
TRBV5-4	TRBJ2-1	TRBD1	CASSLGGDRGIYNEQFF
TRBV30	TRBJ1-2	NA	CAWNRNYGYTF
TRBV7-2	TRBJ2-7	NA	CASRVGGAYEQYF
TRBV11-2	TRBJ2-7	TRBD2	CASSRGTSGGEEQYF